This T cell receptor (beta chain) was profiled in a study of cytotoxic CD8 clonotypes in ibrutinib-treated CLL (dated by TCRdb to the early 2020s). At the level of the whole study: The cohort had about a dozen relapsed/refractory and roughly 15 treatment-naive patients; 17 to 18 were IGHV unmutated. Partial responses were observed in 24 patients and complete responses in 2; after a median follow-up of 68 months, remission was maintained in 14 patients and progression was observed in roughly 12. Response samples were obtained after a median of roughly eleven months of treatment, with a range of roughly 6 to 36 months. On average, each sample had hundreds of thousands of productive templates and more than 85,000 productive rearrangements. Of the approximately 86 participants in the trial, approximately 25 had longitudinal samples available. Cryopreserved peripheral blood mononuclear cells were obtained before treatment, at response, and at either sustained remission or disease progression. Every sample from remission and from progressive disease was obtained while the patients were still on ibrutinib. The paper's findings and limits, for the study overall: Public clonotypes were rare and either shrank or stayed stable during treatment, and the rise in clonality at ibrutinib response reflected expansion of private clonotypes. Baseline clonality was found to be higher than that of age-matched healthy donors and was strongly correlated with circulating CD8+ T-cell counts. Sampling times were not matched between sustained-remission and progressing patients, and lymph node repertoires were not studied. Clonality rose at ibrutinib response, remained stable during sustained remission, and dropped back toward baseline at progression.

The goal of deep resolution MiSeq sequencing was a depth between 1 in 1 million and 1 in 200,000 T cells, and coverage averaged 10x per clonotype. The immunoSEQ hsTCRB Kit was used to generate TCR beta libraries. The authors processed their data as follows. The data were analyzed with ImmunoSEQ Analyzer and ImmunoSEQ Data Assistant, and V, D and J gene assignments followed IMGT definitions. Clonality, which ranges from 0 to 1, was calculated as one minus the normalized Shannon entropy of productive rearrangement frequencies. Public clonotype analysis was restricted to overrepresented clonotypes comprising at least 0.05% of each patient's repertoire. Thirteen age-matched healthy donor repertoires from immuneACCESS were used as controls for clonality. Held by TCRdb, this immuneACCESS table contains in-frame sequences only and omits some clones. Under half of the omission traces to an unresolved V gene where checked; the cause of the rest is unknown. Clone size and the V and J calls come from that table; the DNA yielded D and trimming. The sample has about 130,000 clones on record, roughly three quarters of them singletons. The biggest ten clones account for 9.5% to 15% of the sample.

Concerning this clone: The antigen it binds to is not known. No per-base quality is available; no much larger clone lies one base away.

V and J are truncated by 5 bases and 0 bases respectively, leaving an intervening sequence of 14 bases. The CDR3, from cysteine to phenylalanine, totals 15 residues. Only CDR3 DNA is held: 45 bases, read in frame from base 1. The germline V gene (reference sequence) provides CDR1 LNHNV and CDR2 YYDKDF. What the time point label conveys for this sample: approximately 11 months on ibrutinib. For TCR beta library preparation, around 2 micrograms of genomic DNA were isolated from cryopreserved PBMCs. Longitudinal blood samples from CLL patients receiving ibrutinib monotherapy were subjected to high-throughput TCR beta sequencing. The patients took part in an open-label, single-center phase 2 trial of ibrutinib monotherapy.

Recombination connected TRBV15 to TRBJ2-7; the D gene is possibly TRBD2, with 5 bases matching. This receptor was obtained from a human donor with chronic lymphocytic leukemia. The sequencing here drew on PBMCs, taken after 12 months of ibrutinib treatment. DNA sequence: TGTGCCACCAGCGGCTTCCGGGAAAGCTCCTACGAGCAGTACTTC. Translated, it gives CATSGFRESSYEQYF.